This T cell receptor (beta chain) was captured in a study of vaccination and CD4 T cells after COVID-19. Treatment indicated: roughly 10-day PBMC culture with coronavirus spike peptide pools or control peptides (ViraFEST assay). Oncomine TCR Beta short-read sequencing was applied to DNA from cultured CD4+ T cells. Using its own MiXCR run on the PCR reads, TCRdb lists one record per CDR3 protein. The sample records some 15,000 distinct CDR3 sequences, about 50% being singletons. Germline CDR1 LNHDA, CDR2 SQIVND (reference sequence). V lost 3 bases and J 7 bases, leaving 15 bases between the germline ends. This CDR3 region has 15 residues. For this clonotype: Its antigen is undetermined.

V and J are TRBV19 and TRBJ1-4, with D perhaps TRBD1 (6 bases). This clonotype was sampled from a human donor who had recovered from COVID-19. Sequenced sample: CD4+ T cells from blood, cultured in vitro. The DNA of the CDR3 is TGTGCCAGTAGTATCTCACAGGGCGGAGGTGAAAAACTGTTTTTT. Its translation is CASSISQGGGEKLFF.